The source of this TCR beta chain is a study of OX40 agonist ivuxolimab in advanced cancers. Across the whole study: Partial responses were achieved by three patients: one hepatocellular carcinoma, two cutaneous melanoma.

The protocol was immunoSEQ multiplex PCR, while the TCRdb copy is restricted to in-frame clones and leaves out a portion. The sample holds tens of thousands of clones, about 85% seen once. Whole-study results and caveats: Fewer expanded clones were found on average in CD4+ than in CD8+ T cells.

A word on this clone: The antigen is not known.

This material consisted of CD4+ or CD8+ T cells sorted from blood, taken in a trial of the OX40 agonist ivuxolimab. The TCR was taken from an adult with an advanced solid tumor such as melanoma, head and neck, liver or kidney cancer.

CDR3 nucleotide sequence: TGTGCCAGCCTCCGGACAGGGGGAGCTGAAAAACTGTTTTTT. Its translation: CASLRTGGAEKLFF. The chain employs TRBV18 and TRBJ1-4; 10 positions match TRBD1. This CDR3 is 14 amino acids long. From germline, CDR1 is KGHSH and CDR2 LQKENI. Losses at the gene ends were 8 bases for V and 7 bases for J; bases not matched to a gene: 7.